This T cell receptor (beta chain) was captured by sequencing in a study of shared clonotypes between healthy human individuals. The study's findings and limits: Across a handful of donors, naive CD4 shared around 5.3%, naive CD8 3% to 3.5%, memory CD4 roughly 2.3%, memory CD8 approximately 0.4%.

Note on this clone: Its matching antigen is unknown.

Naive CD8 cells comprised CD45RO-negative, CCR7-positively selected cells, excluding terminally differentiated effector memory CD45RA+ cells. Assay: immunoSEQ multiplex PCR; the TCRdb copy retains only in-frame clones and omits some. The data hold around 600,000 clones, with 90% to 95% observed a single time. Sequenced sample: naive CD8+ T cells sorted from blood. The origin of this receptor is a woman aged 25 to 39 in good health.

CDR3 nucleotides: TGTGCCAGCAGTCACCGGGACAGGTCCTCCTATAATTCACCCCTCCACTTT. Protein product: CASSHRDRSSYNSPLHF. The chain links TRBV2 to TRBJ1-6; TRBD1 agrees at 8 bases. The V gene end was trimmed by 5 bases and the J gene end by 0 bases; junction bases not matched to a gene: 6. This CDR3 region has 17 residues. Per germline, CDR1 SNHLY and CDR2 FYNNEI. Complete variable domain (other parts from reference TRBV2 and TRBJ1-6): EPEVTQTPSHQVTQMGQEVILRCVPISNHLYFYWYRQILGQKVEFLVSFYNNEISEKSEIFDDQFSVERPDGSNFTLKIRSTKLEDSAMYFCASSHRDRSSYNSPLHFGNGTRLTVT.